Below, 11 T cell receptor beta chains from the same sample are listed, as sequenced in a study of identical twins. TCRdb itself ran the 5' RACE reads through MiXCR, one entry per CDR3 protein. The data show about 520,000 distinct CDR3 sequences, with around 20% seen just once and around 1% held by the top ten. In addition, the sample was reused for a study of T cells expressing NK-cell markers.

The source material was CD4+ T cells sorted from blood. These TCRs come from a woman aged 18-29 years in good health.

In this sample, this clonotype turned up a few times. The chain couples TRBV18 to TRBJ2-5; D is unresolved. The CDR3 runs to 13 residues. Trimming took off 4 bases at V and 5 bases at J, with 11 bases between the two ends. Germline CDR1 and CDR2: KGHSH and LQKENI. This CDR3 is CASSLNGYETQYF. For the CDR3, the DNA is TGTGCCAGCTCACTTAACGGATACGAGACCCAGTACTTC.

Only a few counts were recorded for this clonotype. CDR3 residues: CSARGLAGGNLQYF. The CDR3 DNA follows: TGCAGTGCTAGGGGACTAGCCGGCGGTAATTTGCAGTACTTC. The genes are TRBV20-1 and TRBJ2-7, with 9 positions matching TRBD2. V trimming: 3 bases; J trimming: 9 bases; junction bases outside the gene matches: 12. CDR3 length: 14 residues. Germline CDR1 and CDR2: DFQATT and SNEGSKA (reference sequence).

This clonotype has only a few counts. V gene TRBV5-1 combines with J gene TRBJ2-4; D might be TRBD1 (6 bases). The CDR3 is 14 residues long. Germline CDR1 SGHRS, CDR2 YFSETQ. Between the trimmed V and J ends, which lost 0 bases and 9 bases, there was a span of 13 bases. The CDR3 here is CASSLGTARSIQYF. The DNA of the CDR3 is TGCGCCAGCAGCTTGGGGACAGCTCGTAGCATTCAGTACTTC.

The sample holds a few counts of this clonotype. This sequence joins TRBV11-2 and TRBJ2-4; the D gene is possibly TRBD1 (5 bases). Germline V gives CDR1 SGHAT, CDR2 FQNNGV. V lost 1 base to trimming and J lost 3 bases, with 13 bases between them. The CDR3 is made up of 16 amino acids. CDR3 nucleotide sequence: TGTGCCAGCAGCTTAGTCAGGGATCCCGGCAAAAACATTCAGTACTTC. Translating gives CASSLVRDPGKNIQYF.

This clonotype was counted a few times. The genes are TRBV10-3 and TRBJ2-7, with 9 bases aligning to TRBD1. J lost 0 bases, V lost 9 bases, and 12 bases had no gene match. There are 16 residues in the CDR3. CDR1 and CDR2 from the germline V gene are ENHRY and SYGVKD. CDR3 residues: CAIRGSGQGSSYEQYF. CDR3 DNA: TGTGCCATAAGGGGGTCGGGACAGGGTTCCTCCTACGAGCAGTACTTC.

The chain links TRBV9 to TRBJ2-2; no firm D call. The CDR3 totals 15 residues. Germline CDR1 reads SGDLS; CDR2 reads YYNGEE. V gave up 2 bases and J gave up 2 bases, with 10 bases separating them. For the CDR3, the DNA is TGTGCCAGCAGCGTTCGAGGAGATAACACCGGGGAGCTGTTTTTT. It translates to CASSVRGDNTGELFF. Filled out from reference TRBV9 and TRBJ2-2, the complete variable domain reads DSGVTQTPKHLITATGQRVTLRCSPRSGDLSVYWYQQSLDQGLQFLIQYYNGEERAKGNILERFSAQQFPDLHSELNLSSLELGDSALYFCASSVRGDNTGELFFGEGSRLTVL.

This clonotype was observed a few times. The genes are TRBV7-3 and TRBJ2-2, with TRBD1 matching over 9 bases. The germline V gene encodes CDR1 SGHTA and CDR2 FQGTGA. The CDR3 covers 13 residues. J lost 4 bases, V lost 8 bases, and 2 bases had no gene match. The CDR3 is CASGTGLTGELFF. Written as DNA, the CDR3 is TGTGCCAGCGGGACAGGGCTCACCGGGGAGCTGTTTTTT.

This clonotype showed up just a few times. The genes are TRBV20-1 and TRBJ2-7, with D possibly being TRBD1 (5 bases). CDR3 length equals 12 residues. The V end lost 7 bases, the J end lost 1 base, and 11 bases lay between the germline ends. Looked up from germline, CDR1 is DFQATT and CDR2 is SNEGSKA (reference sequence). In DNA form, the CDR3 reads TGCAGTGGGTGGGGCTCATCCTACGAGCAGTACTTC. Its translation is CSGWGSSYEQYF.

The chain uses TRBV20-1 and TRBJ2-1, with 11 positions matching TRBD2. There are 14 residues in the CDR3. Germline V gives CDR1 DFQATT, CDR2 SNEGSKA (reference sequence). Losses at the gene ends were 4 bases for V and 4 bases for J; bases not matched to a gene: 3. CDR3 coding DNA: TGCAGTGCTACGACTAGCGGGACTTACAATGAGCAGTTCTTC. Protein product: CSATTSGTYNEQFF.

The chain couples TRBV7-2 to TRBJ2-1, with TRBD2 matching 7 bases. Germline CDR1 reads SGHTA; CDR2 reads FQGNSA. J was trimmed by 8 bases and V by 5 bases; bases with no gene match: 9. This CDR3 contains 14 residues. CDR3 protein: CASSPRAGEYEQFF. The CDR3 nucleotides are TGTGCCAGCAGCCCCCGGGCGGGAGAGTATGAGCAGTTCTTC.

This chain uses TRBV7-9 with TRBJ2-7; 7 bases map to TRBD1. J lost 5 bases, V lost 2 bases, and 6 bases had no gene match. The CDR3 runs 14 residues. Germline values: CDR1 SEHNR, CDR2 FQNEAQ (reference sequence). DNA for the CDR3: TGTGCCAGCAGCTTAACCGGGACAGTGAACGAGCAGTACTTC. Protein: CASSLTGTVNEQYF.